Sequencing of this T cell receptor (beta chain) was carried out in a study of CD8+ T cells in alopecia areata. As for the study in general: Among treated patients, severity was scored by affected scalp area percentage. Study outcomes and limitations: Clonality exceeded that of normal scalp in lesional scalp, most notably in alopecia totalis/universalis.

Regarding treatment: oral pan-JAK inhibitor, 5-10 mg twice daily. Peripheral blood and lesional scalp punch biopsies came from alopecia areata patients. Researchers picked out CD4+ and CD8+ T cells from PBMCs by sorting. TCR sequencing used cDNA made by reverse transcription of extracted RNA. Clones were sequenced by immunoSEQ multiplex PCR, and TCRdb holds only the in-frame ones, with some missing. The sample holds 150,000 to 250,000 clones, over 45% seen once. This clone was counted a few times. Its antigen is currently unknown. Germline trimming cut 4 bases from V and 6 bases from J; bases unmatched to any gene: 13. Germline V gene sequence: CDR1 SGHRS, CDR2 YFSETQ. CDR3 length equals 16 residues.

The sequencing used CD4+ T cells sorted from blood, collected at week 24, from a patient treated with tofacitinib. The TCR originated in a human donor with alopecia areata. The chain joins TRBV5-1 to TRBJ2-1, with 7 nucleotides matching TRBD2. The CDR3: CASSAQPGLFTNEQFF. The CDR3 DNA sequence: TGCGCCAGCAGCGCCCAGCCGGGACTATTTACCAATGAGCAGTTCTTC.